This T cell receptor beta chain came from a study of T-cell reconstitution after alpha-beta-depleted transplantation in children. Germline V gives CDR1 MNHEY, CDR2 SVGEGT. The CDR3 has 20 amino acids. Trimming left V 6 bases short and J 0 bases short, with 27 bases between. Preparing the TCRbeta library involved the use of unique molecular identifiers. Using its own MiXCR run on the PCR reads, TCRdb lists one record per CDR3 protein. The table includes about 980,000 distinct CDR3 sequences, around 30% detected once. This clonotype showed up just a few times. The antigen remains undetermined. Study results and caveats: Several hundred expanded graft clones reportedly gave rise to the alpha-beta T cells present about two months after transplant. Fresh T-cell production supplied most of the T-cell counts and diversity seen one year after transplant. Day-60 TCRbeta diversity that was high in some patients was derived from surviving recipient T cells and thymic progenitors.

The source was PBMCs, mostly from graft donor cells, collected 360 days after TCRalphabeta/CD19-depleted stem cell transplant. The V gene is TRBV6-2 or TRBV6-3, the J gene TRBJ2-1, with TRBD1 as a possible D gene (6 bases). The sequence came from a boy under three years old who had a stem cell transplant for SCID, so the T cells may come from the graft donor. CDR3 loop: CASSPTHGTSARPSYNEQFF. The CDR3 coding sequence is TGTGCCAGCAGCCCCACTCACGGGACATCAGCCCGCCCCTCCTACAATGAGCAGTTCTTC.